A single sample gave rise to the 16 T cell receptor beta chains below, sequenced in a study of blood T cell repertoires in COVID-19. Only in-frame clones appear in the TCRdb table, and some are missing; sequencing was by immunoSEQ multiplex PCR. The sample consists of nearly 350,000 clones, around nine tenths of them appearing once. Sequenced material: peripheral blood. The receptors here all came from a woman aged 70-85 years with COVID-19, enrolled during active disease.

This clone was recorded only once. The chain has TRBV27 and TRBJ1-2; 8 bases agree with TRBD1. Germline V lookup: CDR1 MNHEY, CDR2 SMNVEV (reference sequence). With 6 bases clipped from V and 7 bases from J, the junction kept 1 base outside the gene matches. The CDR3 has 11 amino acids. The CDR3 spells CASSQGAGYTF. CDR3 coding DNA: TGTGCCAGCAGCCAGGGGGCTGGCTACACCTTC.

This chain uses TRBV9 with TRBJ1-6, with D perhaps TRBD1 (6 bases). Trimming left V 3 bases short and J 9 bases short, with 13 bases between. CDR3 length equals 14 residues. The germline V gene encodes CDR1 SGDLS and CDR2 YYNGEE. The CDR3 loop reads CASSDGGGISPLHF. The CDR3 DNA reads TGTGCCAGCAGCGATGGGGGGGGCATTTCACCCCTCCACTTT.

The chain has TRBV19 and TRBJ1-1; no reliable D call. The CDR3 has 15 amino acids. CDR1 and CDR2 from the germline V gene are LNHDA and SQIVND (reference sequence). V shed 2 bases and J shed 0 bases, with 10 bases lying between them. The CDR3 protein is CASSIYGFMNTEAFF. The CDR3 coding sequence is TGTGCCAGTAGTATATACGGGTTCATGAACACTGAAGCTTTCTTT.

CDR3 amino acids: CASSLTSGVYSYNEQFF. The CDR3 DNA follows: TGCGCCAGCAGCTTGACTAGCGGGGTCTACTCCTACAATGAGCAGTTCTTC. This chain joins TRBV5-1 and TRBJ2-1, with 10 bases that match TRBD2. Germline CDR1 reads SGHRS; CDR2 reads YFSETQ. V shed 1 base and J 0 bases; nucleotides not matched to a gene: 4. The CDR3 contains 17 residues. Supplemented by reference TRBV5-1 and TRBJ2-1, the full variable domain reads KAGVTQTPRYLIKTRGQQVTLSCSPISGHRSVSWYQQTPGQGLQFLFEYFSETQRNKGNFPGRFSGRQFSNSRSEMNVSTLELGDSALYLCASSLTSGVYSYNEQFFGPGTRLTVL.

The chain joins TRBV5-6 to TRBJ2-5; tentatively, D is TRBD1 (6 bases). Trimming took off 2 bases at V and 3 bases at J, with 11 bases between the two ends. The CDR3 runs to 14 residues. CDR1 and CDR2 (germline): SGHDT, YYEEEE. The CDR3, as DNA: TGTGCCAGCAGCTTCGGGACAAGGGAAGAGACCCAGTACTTC. Translated, it gives CASSFGTREETQYF.

The rearrangement joins TRBV2 to TRBJ1-5; 7 nucleotides match TRBD1. The germline gives CDR1 SNHLY, CDR2 FYNNEI. CDR3 length equals 14 residues. The V segment lost 7 bases and the J segment 4 bases; nucleotides outside the gene matches: 7. CDR3 sequence reads: CASTDREINQPQHF. CDR3 nucleotides: TGTGCCAGCACCGACAGGGAAATTAATCAGCCCCAGCATTTT.

The chain couples TRBV7-2 to TRBJ2-1; 10 nucleotides match TRBD2. This CDR3 is 15 amino acids long. V lost 5 bases and J lost 2; bases outside the gene matches: 3. Germline CDR1 SGHTA, CDR2 FQGNSA. CDR3 residues: CASSETSGAYNEQFF. As DNA, the CDR3 is TGTGCCAGCAGCGAAACTAGCGGGGCCTACAATGAGCAGTTCTTC.

The chain links TRBV24-1 to TRBJ2-3; the D gene is possibly TRBD2 (6 bases). The germline gives CDR1 KGHDR, CDR2 SFDVKD. This CDR3 comprises 14 residues. The germline V and J ends were trimmed by 3 bases and 10 bases, with 16 bases remaining between them. CDR3 amino acids: CATSDPGWKRAQYF. Here the CDR3 DNA reads TGTGCCACCAGTGATCCCGGGTGGAAGCGGGCGCAGTATTTT.

The chain links TRBV29-1 to TRBJ1-2; 9 nucleotides align to TRBD1. Germline loops: CDR1 SQVTM, CDR2 ANQGSEA. Trimming at V came to 1 base and at J to 3 bases, leaving 6 bases not matched to a gene. The CDR3 consists of 15 residues. The CDR3 sequence is CSVEAGTGSYYGYTF. For the CDR3, the DNA is TGCAGCGTTGAAGCCGGGACAGGGTCTTACTATGGCTACACCTTC.

The chain joins TRBV4-1 to TRBJ1-4, with TRBD1 identical over 7 bases. Germline CDR1 reads MGHRA; CDR2 reads YSYEKL. The CDR3 is made up of 14 amino acids. Losses at the gene ends were 6 bases for V and 7 bases for J; bases not matched to a gene: 8. CDR3 loop: CASRKTGSGEKLFF. The CDR3 bases are TGCGCCAGCAGAAAGACAGGGTCGGGTGAAAAACTGTTTTTT.

The chain has TRBV19 and TRBJ1-2; perhaps TRBD1 as D (5 bases). CDR3 length: 12 residues. V was pared by 6 bases and J by 6 bases, with 11 bases between. Germline V lookup: CDR1 LNHDA, CDR2 SQIVND (reference sequence). The CDR3 nucleotides read TGTGCCAGTAGGGCAGGGTGGGATGGCTACACCTTC. Translated, it gives CASRAGWDGYTF.

This chain uses TRBV19 with TRBJ1-6; D might be TRBD1 (5 bases). Trimming took off 4 bases at V and 10 bases at J, with 11 bases between the two ends. Germline V lookup: CDR1 LNHDA, CDR2 SQIVND (reference sequence). This CDR3 region has 13 residues. CDR3 bases: TGTGCCAGTAGTACAGGGCGAGTCTCACCCCTCCACTTT. Encoded protein: CASSTGRVSPLHF.

The chain combines TRBV6-2 or TRBV6-3 with TRBJ2-2; 7 nucleotides match TRBD1. CDR3 length: 14 amino acids. Germline V gives CDR1 MNHEY, CDR2 SVGEGT. With V trimmed by 2 bases and J by 7 bases, 4 bases remained unmatched. The CDR3 is CASSYPGGGGELFF. The DNA of the CDR3 is TGTGCCAGCAGTTACCCAGGGGGTGGCGGGGAGCTGTTTTTT.

This sequence joins TRBV2 and TRBJ2-5; 8 bases are shared with TRBD1. The CDR3 is made up of 14 amino acids. Germline assignment: CDR1 SNHLY and CDR2 FYNNEI. J gave up 4 bases and V 6 bases, and 7 bases lay outside the gene matches. CDR3 protein: CASRVQGAGETQYF. CDR3 coding DNA: TGTGCCAGCAGAGTGCAGGGGGCGGGAGAGACCCAGTACTTC.

A single count supports this clone. The genes are TRBV5-6 and TRBJ1-6; D is possibly TRBD1 (6 bases). This CDR3 comprises 18 residues. Per the germline V gene, CDR1 is SGHDT and CDR2 is YYEEEE. Trimming removed 2 bases from V and 0 bases from J, with 15 bases in between. In DNA form, the CDR3 reads TGTGCCAGCAGCTTTGAACAGGGTGTACCCTCCTATAATTCACCCCTCCACTTT. It codes for CASSFEQGVPSYNSPLHF.

This rearrangement joins TRBV4-2 to TRBJ2-7; TRBD1 matches 7 bases. V was pared by 4 bases and J by 6 bases, with 9 bases of the junction left unmatched. This CDR3 has 14 residues. From germline, CDR1 is LGHNA and CDR2 YNFKEQ. The CDR3, as DNA: TGTGCCAGCAGCCGTTACCTGACAGGGTTCGAGCAGTACTTC. Residues: CASSRYLTGFEQYF.